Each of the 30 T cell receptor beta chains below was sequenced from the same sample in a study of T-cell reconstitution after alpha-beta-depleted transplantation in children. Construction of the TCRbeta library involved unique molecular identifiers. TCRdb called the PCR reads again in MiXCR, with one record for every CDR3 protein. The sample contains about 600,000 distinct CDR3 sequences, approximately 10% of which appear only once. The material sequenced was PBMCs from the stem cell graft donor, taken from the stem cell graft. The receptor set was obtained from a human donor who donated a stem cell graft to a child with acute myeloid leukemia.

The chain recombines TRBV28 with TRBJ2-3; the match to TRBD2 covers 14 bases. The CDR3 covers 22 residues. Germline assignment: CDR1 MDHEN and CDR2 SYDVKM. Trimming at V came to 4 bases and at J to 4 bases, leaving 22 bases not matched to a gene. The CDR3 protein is CASSSPISGTGGTSGSPDTQYF. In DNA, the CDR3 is TGTGCCAGCAGTTCTCCGATTAGTGGGACAGGGGGGACTAGCGGGAGTCCAGATACGCAGTATTTT.

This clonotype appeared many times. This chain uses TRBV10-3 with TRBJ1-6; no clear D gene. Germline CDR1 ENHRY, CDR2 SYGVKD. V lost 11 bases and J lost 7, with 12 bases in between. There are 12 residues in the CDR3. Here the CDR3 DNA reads TGTGCCGTAGAGGACGGCAATTCACCCCTCCACTTT. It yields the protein CAVEDGNSPLHF.

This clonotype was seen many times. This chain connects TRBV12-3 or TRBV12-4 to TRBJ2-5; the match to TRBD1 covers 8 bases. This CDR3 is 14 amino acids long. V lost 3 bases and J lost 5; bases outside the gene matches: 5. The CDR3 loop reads CASSLDRDYETQYF. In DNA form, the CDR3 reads TGTGCCAGCAGTTTGGACAGGGATTACGAGACCCAGTACTTC.

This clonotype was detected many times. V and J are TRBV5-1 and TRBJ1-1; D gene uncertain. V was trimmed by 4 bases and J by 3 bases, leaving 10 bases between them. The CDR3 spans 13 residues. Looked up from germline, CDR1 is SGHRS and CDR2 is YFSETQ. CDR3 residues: CASSREMDTEAFF. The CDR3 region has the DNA TGCGCCAGCAGCCGGGAGATGGACACTGAAGCTTTCTTT.

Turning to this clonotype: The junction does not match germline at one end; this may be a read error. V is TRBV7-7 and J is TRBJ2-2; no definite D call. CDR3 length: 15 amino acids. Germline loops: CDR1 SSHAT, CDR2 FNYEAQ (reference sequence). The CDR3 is CASSLLRANTGELFF. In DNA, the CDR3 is TGTGCTAGCAGCTTATTAAGAGCGAACACCGGGGAGCTGTTTTTT.

The CDR3 spells CSAQDGQPNQPQHF. In DNA form, the CDR3 reads TGCAGTGCCCAGGACGGGCAGCCGAATCAGCCCCAGCATTTT. The chain combines TRBV20-1 with TRBJ1-5; no clear D. The V gene lost 6 bases and the J gene lost 4 bases, with 16 bases spanning the gap. The CDR3 loop spans 14 amino acids. The V gene's germline CDR1 is DFQATT and CDR2 SNEGSKA (reference sequence).

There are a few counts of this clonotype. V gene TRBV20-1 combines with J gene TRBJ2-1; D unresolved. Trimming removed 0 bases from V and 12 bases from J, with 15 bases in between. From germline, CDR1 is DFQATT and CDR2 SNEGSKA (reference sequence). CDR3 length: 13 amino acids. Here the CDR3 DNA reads TGCAGTGCTAGAGACATGAGACTGGATCGGCAGTTCTTC. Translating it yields CSARDMRLDRQFF.

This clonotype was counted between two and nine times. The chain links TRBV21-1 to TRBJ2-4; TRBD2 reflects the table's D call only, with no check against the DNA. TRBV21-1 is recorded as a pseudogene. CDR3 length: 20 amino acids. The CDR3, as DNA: TGTGCCAGCAGCACTCATAGGCTAGCGGGAGCAGGGGGGTCTGGAAACATTCAGTACTTC. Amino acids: CASSTHRLAGAGGSGNIQYF.

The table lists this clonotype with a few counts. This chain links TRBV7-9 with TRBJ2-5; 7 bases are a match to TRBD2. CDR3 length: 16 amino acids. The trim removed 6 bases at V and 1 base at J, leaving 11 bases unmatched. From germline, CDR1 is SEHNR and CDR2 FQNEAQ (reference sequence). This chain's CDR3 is CASRRWGEGPQETQYF. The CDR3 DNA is TGTGCCAGCAGAAGGTGGGGGGAGGGACCCCAAGAGACCCAGTACTTC.

Here the CDR3 DNA reads TGTGCCAGCACCACGTCCCGGGGTAGCGGGAGTAAGAACACCGGGGAGCTGTTTTTT. Its protein product is CASTTSRGSGSKNTGELFF. This chain connects TRBV11-2 to TRBJ2-2, with 9 nucleotides matching TRBD2. This CDR3 spans 19 amino acids. Losses at the gene ends were 7 bases for V and 1 base for J; bases not matched to a gene: 16. Germline CDR1 and CDR2: SGHAT and FQNNGV.

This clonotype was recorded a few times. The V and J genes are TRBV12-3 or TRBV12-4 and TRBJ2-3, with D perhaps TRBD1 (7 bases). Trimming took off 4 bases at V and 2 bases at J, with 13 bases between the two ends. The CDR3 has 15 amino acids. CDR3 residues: CASSSAGGYTDTQYF. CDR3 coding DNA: TGTGCCAGCAGTTCCGCAGGGGGGTACACAGATACGCAGTATTTT.

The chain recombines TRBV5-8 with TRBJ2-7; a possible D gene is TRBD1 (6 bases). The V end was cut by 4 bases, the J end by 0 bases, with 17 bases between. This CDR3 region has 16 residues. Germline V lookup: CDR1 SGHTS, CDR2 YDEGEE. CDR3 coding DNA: TGTGCCAGCAGCCGCTGGTCGAGGGGGAGCTCCTACGAGCAGTACTTC. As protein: CASSRWSRGSSYEQYF.

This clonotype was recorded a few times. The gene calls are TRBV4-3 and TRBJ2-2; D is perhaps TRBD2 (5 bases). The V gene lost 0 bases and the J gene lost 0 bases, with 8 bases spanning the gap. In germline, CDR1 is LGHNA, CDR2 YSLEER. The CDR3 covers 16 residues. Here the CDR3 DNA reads TGCGCCAGCAGCCAAGACGCGGGCGCGAACACCGGGGAGCTGTTTTTT. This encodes CASSQDAGANTGELFF.

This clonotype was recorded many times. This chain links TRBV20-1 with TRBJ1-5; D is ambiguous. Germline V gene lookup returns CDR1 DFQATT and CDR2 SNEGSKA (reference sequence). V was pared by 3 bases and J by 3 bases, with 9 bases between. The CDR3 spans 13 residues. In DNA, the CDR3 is TGCAGTGCTAGTGCCGGGAACAATCAGCCCCAGCATTTT. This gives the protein CSASAGNNQPQHF.

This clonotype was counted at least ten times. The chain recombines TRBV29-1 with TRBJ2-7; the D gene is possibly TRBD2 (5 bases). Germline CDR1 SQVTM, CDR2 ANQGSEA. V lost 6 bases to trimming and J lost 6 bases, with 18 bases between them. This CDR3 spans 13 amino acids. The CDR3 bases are TGCAGCGTCCTGCATGGCCTTAGCGCCGAGCAGTACTTC. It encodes CSVLHGLSAEQYF.

CDR3 sequence: CASRPTGTGGSKLFF. DNA for the CDR3: TGTGCCAGCAGACCAACCGGGACAGGGGGCTCAAAACTGTTTTTT. The V and J genes are TRBV27 and TRBJ1-4, with 12 bases matching TRBD1. From germline, CDR1 is MNHEY and CDR2 SMNVEV (reference sequence). The CDR3 is made up of 15 amino acids. The ends lost 6 bases at V and 10 bases at J; junction bases unmatched: 9.

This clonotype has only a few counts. In nucleotides, the CDR3 is TGTGCCAGCAGCCGTGGGATTATGACCGGGGAGCTGTTTTTT. Protein: CASSRGIMTGELFF. V and J are TRBV28 and TRBJ2-2; D gene unclear. The CDR3 covers 14 residues. V lost 6 bases, J lost 5 bases, and 13 bases lay in between. The germline V gene encodes CDR1 MDHEN and CDR2 SYDVKM.

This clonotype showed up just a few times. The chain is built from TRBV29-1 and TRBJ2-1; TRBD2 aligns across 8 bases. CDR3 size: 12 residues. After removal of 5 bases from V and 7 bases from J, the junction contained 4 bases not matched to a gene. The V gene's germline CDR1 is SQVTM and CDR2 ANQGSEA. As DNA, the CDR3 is TGCAGCGTTCAGCCTAGCGGGAATGAGCAGTTCTTC. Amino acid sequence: CSVQPSGNEQFF.

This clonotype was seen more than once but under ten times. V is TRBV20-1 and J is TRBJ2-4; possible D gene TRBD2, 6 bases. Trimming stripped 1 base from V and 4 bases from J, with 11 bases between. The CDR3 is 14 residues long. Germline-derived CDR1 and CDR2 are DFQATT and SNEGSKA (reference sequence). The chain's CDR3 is CSARVPGLKNIQYF. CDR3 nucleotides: TGCAGTGCTAGAGTCCCGGGACTTAAAAACATTCAGTACTTC.

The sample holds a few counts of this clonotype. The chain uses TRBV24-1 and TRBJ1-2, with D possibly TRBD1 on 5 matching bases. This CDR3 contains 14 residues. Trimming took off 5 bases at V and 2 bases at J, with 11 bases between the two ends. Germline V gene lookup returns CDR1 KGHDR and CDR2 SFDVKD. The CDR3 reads CATSALDRNYGYTF. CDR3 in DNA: TGTGCCACCAGTGCCTTAGACAGAAACTATGGCTACACCTTC.

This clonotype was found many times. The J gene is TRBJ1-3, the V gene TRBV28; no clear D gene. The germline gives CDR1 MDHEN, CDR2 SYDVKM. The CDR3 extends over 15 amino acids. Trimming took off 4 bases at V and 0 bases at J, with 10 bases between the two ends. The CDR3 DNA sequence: TGTGCCAGCAGTTCTCCCACTCTCTCTGGAAACACCATATATTTT. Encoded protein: CASSSPTLSGNTIYF. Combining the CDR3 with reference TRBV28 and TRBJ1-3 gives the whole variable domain DVKVTQSSRYLVKRTGEKVFLECVQDMDHENMFWYRQDPGLGLRLIYFSYDVKMKEKGDIPEGYSVSREKKERFSLILESASTNQTSMYLCASSSPTLSGNTIYFGEGSWLTVV.

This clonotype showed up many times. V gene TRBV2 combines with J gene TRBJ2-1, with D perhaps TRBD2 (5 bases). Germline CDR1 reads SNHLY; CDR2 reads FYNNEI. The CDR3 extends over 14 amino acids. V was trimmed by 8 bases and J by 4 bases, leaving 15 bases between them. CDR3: CASGGGGEYNEQFF. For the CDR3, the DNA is TGTGCCAGCGGAGGCGGAGGAGAATACAATGAGCAGTTCTTC.

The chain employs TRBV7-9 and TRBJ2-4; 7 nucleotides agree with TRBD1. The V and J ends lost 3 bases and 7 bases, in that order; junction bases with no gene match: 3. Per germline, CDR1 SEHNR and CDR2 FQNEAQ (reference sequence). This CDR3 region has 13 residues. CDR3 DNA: TGTGCCAGCAGCTTTGCAGGGGGTAACATTCAGTACTTC. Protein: CASSFAGGNIQYF.

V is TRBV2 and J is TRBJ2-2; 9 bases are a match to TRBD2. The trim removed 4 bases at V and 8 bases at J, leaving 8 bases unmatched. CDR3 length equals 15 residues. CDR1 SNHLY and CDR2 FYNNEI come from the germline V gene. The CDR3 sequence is CASSVAGGPTGELFF. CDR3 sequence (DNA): TGTGCCAGCAGTGTGGCGGGAGGGCCAACGGGGGAGCTGTTTTTT.

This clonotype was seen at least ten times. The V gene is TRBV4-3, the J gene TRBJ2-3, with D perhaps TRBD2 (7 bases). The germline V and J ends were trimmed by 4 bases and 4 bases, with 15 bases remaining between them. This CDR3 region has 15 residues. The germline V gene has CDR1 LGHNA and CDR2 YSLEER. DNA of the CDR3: TGCGCCAGCAGCCGGCGCGGGGGCATCGCAGATACGCAGTATTTT. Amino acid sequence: CASSRRGGIADTQYF.

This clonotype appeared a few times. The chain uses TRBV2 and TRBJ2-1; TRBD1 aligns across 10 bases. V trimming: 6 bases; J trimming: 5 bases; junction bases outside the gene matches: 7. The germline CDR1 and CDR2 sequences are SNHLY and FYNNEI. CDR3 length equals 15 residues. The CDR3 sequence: CASREGQGIHNEQFF. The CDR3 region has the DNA TGTGCCAGCAGGGAGGGACAGGGGATACACAATGAGCAGTTCTTC. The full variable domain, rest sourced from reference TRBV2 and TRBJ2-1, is EPEVTQTPSHQVTQMGQEVILRCVPISNHLYFYWYRQILGQKVEFLVSFYNNEISEKSEIFDDQFSVERPDGSNFTLKIRSTKLEDSAMYFCASREGQGIHNEQFFGPGTRLTVL.

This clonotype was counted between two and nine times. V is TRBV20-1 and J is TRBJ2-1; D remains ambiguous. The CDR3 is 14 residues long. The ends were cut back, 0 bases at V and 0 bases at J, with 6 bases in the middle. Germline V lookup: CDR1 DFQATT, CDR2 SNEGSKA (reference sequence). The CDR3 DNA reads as TGCAGTGCTAGAGAAAGGGCCTCCTACAATGAGCAGTTCTTC. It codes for CSARERASYNEQFF.

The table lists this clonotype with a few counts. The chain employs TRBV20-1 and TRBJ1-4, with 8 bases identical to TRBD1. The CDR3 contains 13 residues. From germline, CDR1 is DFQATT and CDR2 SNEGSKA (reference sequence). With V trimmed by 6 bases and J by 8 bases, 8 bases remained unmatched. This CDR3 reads CSAPTGEEEKLFF. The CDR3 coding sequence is TGCAGTGCCCCGACAGGGGAAGAAGAAAAACTGTTTTTT.

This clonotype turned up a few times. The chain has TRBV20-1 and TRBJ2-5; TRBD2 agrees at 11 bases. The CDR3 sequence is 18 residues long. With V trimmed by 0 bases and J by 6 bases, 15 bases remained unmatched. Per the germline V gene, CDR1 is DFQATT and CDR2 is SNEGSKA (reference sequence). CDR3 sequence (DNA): TGCAGTGCTAGAGATCTATCGGATAGCGGGAGGGAGGGAAAGACCCAGTACTTC. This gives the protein CSARDLSDSGREGKTQYF.

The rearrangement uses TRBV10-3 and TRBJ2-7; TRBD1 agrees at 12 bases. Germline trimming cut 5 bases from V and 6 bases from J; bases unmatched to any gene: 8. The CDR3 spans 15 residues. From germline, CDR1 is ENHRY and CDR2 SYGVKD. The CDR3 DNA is TGTGCCATCAGTCCTACGGGACAGGGGGCGTCCGAGCAGTACTTC. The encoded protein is CAISPTGQGASEQYF.